These T cell receptor beta chains were read from a single sample in a study of cytomegalovirus exposure and HLA in healthy donors. Measured with immunoSEQ multiplex PCR; TCRdb has only the in-frame clones, and not every one. The table shows roughly 230,000 clones, with 70% to 90% occurring only once. Sequencing was performed on PBMCs. Every receptor here comes from a girl aged 2 to 9 in good health and CMV-seronegative. The CDR3 runs from the conserved cysteine through the conserved F or W. A D gene is named only where the DNA matches it firmly. The size of a clone is reported for some rows only, either as once, few or many, or as a class for expanded clones.

clone size | J gene | D gene | V gene | CDR3 DNA | CDR3 protein
. | TRBJ1-4 | TRBD1 | TRBV5-1 | TGCGCCAGCAGCTTGACCGGGACAGGGATTGAAAAACTGTTTTTT | CASSLTGTGIEKLFF
. | TRBJ2-3 | . | TRBV6-1 | TGTGCCAGCGCCCGGAGCGGGGATACGCAGTATTTT | CASARSGDTQYF
few | TRBJ2-7 | TRBD2 | TRBV5-1 | TGCGCCAGCAGCTCGGGACTAGAGGAGCAGTACTTC | CASSSGLEEQYF
. | TRBJ1-1 | . | TRBV5-1 | TGCGCCAGCAGCTTGGGAGACAGGATGAACACTGAAGCTTTCTTT | CASSLGDRMNTEAFF
. | TRBJ2-5 | . | TRBV10-3 | TGTGCCATCAGTGAGTTCGTTGGCTACCAAGAGACCCAGTACTTC | CAISEFVGYQETQYF
. | TRBJ1-5 | . | TRBV7-6 | TGTGCCAGCAGCTTAGCGTCGGGGTCCGGACAGCCCCAGCATTTT | CASSLASGSGQPQHF
. | TRBJ1-2 | . | TRBV9 | TGTGCCAGCAGCGTAGGAGGCGGGGGGCTTGACAGGCACTATGGCTACACCTTC | CASSVGGGGLDRHYGYTF
. | TRBJ2-7 | . | TRBV5-1 | TGCGCCAGCACAGAGAGGGAGCAAGGCGAGCAGTACTTC | CASTEREQGEQYF
. | TRBJ2-6 | . | TRBV29-1 | TGCAGCGTTGAATCCGGGATTTCTGGGGCCAACGTCCTGACTTTC | CSVESGISGANVLTF
. | TRBJ1-1 | . | TRBV7-8 | TGTGCCAGCAGGCGCTCCGGACAGAGAGAAGCTTTCTTT | CASRRSGQREAFF
. | TRBJ1-4 | TRBD1 | TRBV4-1 | TGCGCCAGCAGCCAGGCAACAGGGGGTAAAGAAAAACTGTTTTTT | CASSQATGGKEKLFF
few | TRBJ1-1 | . | TRBV5-6 | TGTGCCAGCAGCCGACAGGTGAAACCGGGAGCTTTCTTT | CASSRQVKPGAFF
. | TRBJ2-7 | TRBD1 | TRBV2 | TGTGCCAGCAGCCGGGACAGGGACCGACCCGAGCAGTACTTC | CASSRDRDRPEQYF
. | TRBJ2-7 | TRBD1 | TRBV7-9 | TGTGCCAGCAGCTTAGTACAGGGGCCGCAAGAGCAGTACTTC | CASSLVQGPQEQYF